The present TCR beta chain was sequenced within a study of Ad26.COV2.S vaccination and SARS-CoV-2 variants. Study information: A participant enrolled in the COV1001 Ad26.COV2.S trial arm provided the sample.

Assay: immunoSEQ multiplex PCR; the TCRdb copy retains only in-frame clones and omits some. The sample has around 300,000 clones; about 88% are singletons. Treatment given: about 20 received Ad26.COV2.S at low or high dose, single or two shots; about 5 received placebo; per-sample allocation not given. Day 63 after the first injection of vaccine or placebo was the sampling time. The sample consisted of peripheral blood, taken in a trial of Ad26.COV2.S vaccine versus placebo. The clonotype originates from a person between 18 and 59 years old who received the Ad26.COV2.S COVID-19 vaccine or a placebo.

The CDR3 DNA follows: TGTGCCAGCAGCGTAGCTTGGGGGGTGAACACTGAAGCTTTCTTT. Protein sequence: CASSVAWGVNTEAFF. The chain joins TRBV9 to TRBJ1-1, with D possibly being TRBD1 (5 bases). V shed 0 bases and J shed 0 bases, with 9 bases lying between them. The length of the CDR3 is 15 residues. CDR1 and CDR2 (germline): SGDLS, YYNGEE. Full variable domain (missing parts from reference TRBV9 and TRBJ1-1): DSGVTQTPKHLITATGQRVTLRCSPRSGDLSVYWYQQSLDQGLQFLIQYYNGEERAKGNILERFSAQQFPDLHSELNLSSLELGDSALYFCASSVAWGVNTEAFFGQGTRLTVV.